These 19 T cell receptor beta chains were sequenced from one sample in a study of cytomegalovirus exposure and HLA in healthy donors (dated by TCRdb to the late 2010s). The library came from the immunoSEQ multiplex PCR assay. The multiplex PCR relied on a mix of 60 forward primers for TCR Vbeta segments and 13 reverse primers for TCR Jbeta segments. Imported from immuneACCESS, the table was reduced by TCRdb to in-frame sequences with V and J called. These copies leave out some clones; in studies compared against another copy, an unresolved V gene accounts for under half, and the cause of the remainder is not known. The sample profile shows 150,000 or so clones; approximately 79% of them were found once. In total, the top ten clones hold around 4% of the sample. The sequenced sample consisted of PBMCs. These receptors originate from a man aged 18 to 29 in good health and CMV-seropositive.

The gene calls are TRBV5-6 and TRBJ1-6, with TRBD1 as a possible D gene (5 bases). CDR1 and CDR2 from the germline V gene are SGHDT and YYEEEE. This CDR3 spans 13 amino acids. The ends were cut back, 4 bases at V and 9 bases at J, with 11 bases in the middle. CDR3 residues: CASSRDWSSPLHF. The CDR3, as DNA: TGTGCCAGCAGCCGGGACTGGAGTTCACCCCTCCACTTT.

V is TRBV6-5 and J is TRBJ1-6, with D hard to call. Germline V lookup: CDR1 MNHEY, CDR2 SVGAGI. This CDR3 region has 16 residues. V was cut by 0 bases and J by 4 bases, with 10 bases left in between. In DNA, the CDR3 is TGTGCCAGCAGTTACTCGAGGCCAGCGTATAATTCACCCCTCCACTTT. It yields the protein CASSYSRPAYNSPLHF.

J is TRBJ1-1 and V is TRBV5-6, with 7 bases fitting TRBD1. V shed 4 bases and J 0 bases; nucleotides not matched to a gene: 3. Germline-derived CDR1 and CDR2 are SGHDT and YYEEEE. The CDR3 extends over 14 amino acids. The CDR3 sequence is CASSRTGLNTEAFF. The CDR3 DNA reads as TGTGCCAGCAGCCGGACAGGTTTGAACACTGAAGCTTTCTTT.

The V and J genes are TRBV27 and TRBJ1-2; no firm D call. Trimming removed 1 base at V and 7 bases at J, with 13 bases between. The CDR3 length is 14 residues. The germline V gene encodes CDR1 MNHEY and CDR2 SMNVEV (reference sequence). The CDR3 region is CASSLLWGGSGYTF. In DNA, the CDR3 is TGTGCCAGCAGTTTATTATGGGGAGGAAGTGGCTACACCTTC.

Only a few counts were recorded for this clone. J is TRBJ1-2 and V is TRBV4-3, with 8 bases lining up with TRBD1. V trimming: 0 bases; J trimming: 8 bases; junction bases outside the gene matches: 5. Germline CDR1 and CDR2: LGHNA and YSLEER. The CDR3 is made up of 14 amino acids. CDR3 region: CASSQEAGGRGYTF. Here the CDR3 DNA reads TGCGCCAGCAGCCAAGAGGCAGGGGGCAGGGGCTACACCTTC.

The rearrangement links TRBV7-2 to TRBJ1-6; 9 nucleotides match TRBD1. Germline values: CDR1 SGHTA, CDR2 FQGNSA. V dropped 5 bases and J dropped 8; count of bases not matched to a gene: 7. This CDR3 contains 15 residues. CDR3 DNA: TGTGCCAGCAGCCCCCGGACAGGGGTGGATTCACCCCTCCACTTT. It translates to CASSPRTGVDSPLHF.

This chain uses TRBV13 with TRBJ1-2, with 9 bases that match TRBD1. From germline, CDR1 is PRHDT and CDR2 FYEKMQ (reference sequence). The CDR3 spans 14 residues. The V segment lost 2 bases and the J segment 7 bases; nucleotides outside the gene matches: 5. The DNA of the CDR3 is TGTGCCAGCAGCTTATACACAGGGGGCCCTGGCTACACCTTC. Amino acid sequence: CASSLYTGGPGYTF.

This clone was observed a few times. The J gene is TRBJ2-1, the V gene TRBV5-4, with TRBD1 matching over 9 bases. CDR1 is SGHNT, CDR2 YYREEE, per germline (reference sequence). With V trimmed by 2 bases and J by 4 bases, 4 bases remained unmatched. The CDR3 runs 15 residues. CDR3 in DNA: TGTGCCAGCAGCTTTCCGACAGGGGGGTACAATGAGCAGTTCTTC. Protein product: CASSFPTGGYNEQFF. Full variable domain (outside the CDR3, taken from reference TRBV5-4 and TRBJ2-1): ETGVTQSPTHLIKTRGQQVTLRCSSQSGHNTVSWYQQALGQGPQFIFQYYREEENGRGNFPPRFSGLQFPNYSSELNVNALELDDSALYLCASSFPTGGYNEQFFGPGTRLTVL.

This chain uses TRBV5-1 with TRBJ2-7; 7 bases are a match to TRBD1. The junction had 7 bases not matched to a gene; V was cut back by 4 bases and J by 3 bases. CDR1 and CDR2 (germline): SGHRS, YFSETQ. The CDR3 is 14 residues long. CDR3 bases: TGCGCCAGCAGCGAAACCGGGGACAGCTACGAGCAGTACTTC. Translated: CASSETGDSYEQYF.

The chain links TRBV5-4 to TRBJ2-7, with TRBD2 as a possible D gene (5 bases). The CDR3 sequence is 16 residues long. V lost 2 bases to trimming and J lost 2 bases, with 17 bases between them. CDR1 is SGHNT, CDR2 YYREEE, per germline (reference sequence). The CDR3, as DNA: TGTGCCAGCAGCTTTTCGGTGACGGGGTCCCCCTACGAGCAGTACTTC. It specifies CASSFSVTGSPYEQYF.

The chain carries TRBV28 and TRBJ2-7; 7 nucleotides line up with TRBD1. Per the germline V gene, CDR1 is MDHEN and CDR2 is SYDVKM. J gave up 4 bases and V 3 bases, and 9 bases lay outside the gene matches. The CDR3 extends over 15 amino acids. The CDR3 loop reads CASSLPGQRKYEQYF. The CDR3 bases are TGTGCCAGCAGTTTGCCGGGACAGCGGAAGTACGAGCAGTACTTC.

J is TRBJ2-6 and V is TRBV4-3; tentatively, D is TRBD2 (6 bases). The germline V gene encodes CDR1 LGHNA and CDR2 YSLEER. V dropped 1 base and J dropped 1 base, with 8 bases sitting between them. The CDR3 length is 16 residues. CDR3 sequence reads: CASSQAGGSGANVLTF. CDR3 DNA: TGCGCCAGCAGCCAAGCCGGGGGATCTGGGGCCAACGTCCTGACTTTC.

The V call is TRBV5-1, the J call TRBJ2-1; weak D call: TRBD2 (5 bases). Germline CDR1 is SGHRS and CDR2 is YFSETQ. The CDR3 consists of 16 residues. Between the trimmed V and J ends, which lost 1 base and 9 bases, there was a span of 20 bases. DNA of the CDR3: TGCGCCAGCAGCTTGCTCAGCGGAGGACCCCAGTTTGAGCAGTTCTTC. It specifies CASSLLSGGPQFEQFF.

V gene TRBV5-1 combines with J gene TRBJ2-1; 10 bases fit TRBD2. CDR3 length: 18 residues. Germline V CDR1 and CDR2: SGHRS, YFSETQ. Trimming at V came to 0 bases and at J to 4 bases, leaving 10 bases not matched to a gene. This chain's CDR3 is CASSLGIALAGTYNEQFF. The CDR3 DNA reads as TGCGCCAGCAGCTTGGGGATAGCACTAGCGGGGACTTACAATGAGCAGTTCTTC.

In this sample, this clone turned up a few times. The chain's CDR3 is CASLRVYRSTEAFF. In DNA form, the CDR3 reads TGTGCCAGCCTGAGGGTATACCGGTCGACTGAAGCTTTCTTT. The genes are TRBV6-1 and TRBJ1-1; no firm D call. The germline gives CDR1 MNHNS, CDR2 SASEGT. The CDR3 is 14 residues long. Trimming took off 8 bases at V and 5 bases at J, with 18 bases between the two ends.

V usage is TRBV11-1 and J usage is TRBJ2-1; 9 nucleotides line up with TRBD2. The length of the CDR3 is 15 residues. The germline V gene encodes CDR1 SGHAT and CDR2 FQDESV (reference sequence). Losses at the gene ends were 6 bases for V and 8 bases for J; bases not matched to a gene: 11. The DNA for the CDR3 is TGTGCCAGCAGTGTAGCGGGAGTGTGGTTCGATGAGCAGTTCTTC. Amino acids: CASSVAGVWFDEQFF.

The CDR3: CASSINRVRNIQYF. The CDR3 DNA follows: TGTGCCAGCAGTATAAACAGGGTCCGTAACATTCAGTACTTC. V usage is TRBV28 and J usage is TRBJ2-4, with D perhaps TRBD1 (6 bases). This CDR3 comprises 14 residues. Trimming left V 5 bases short and J 7 bases short, with 15 bases between. CDR1 and CDR2 from the germline V gene are MDHEN and SYDVKM.

The chain recombines TRBV6-5 with TRBJ2-7; 7 bases match TRBD1. The germline CDR1 and CDR2 sequences are MNHEY and SVGAGI. The CDR3 totals 16 residues. Unmatched junction bases numbered 14, after V lost 4 bases and J lost 5 bases. CDR3 in DNA: TGTGCCAGCAGTTCTCTAGGGACAGAGGAAAGAAACGAGCAGTACTTC. Protein sequence: CASSSLGTEERNEQYF.

This clone was counted once. The V gene is TRBV5-1, the J gene TRBJ2-3, with 9 bases lining up with TRBD2. V lost 4 bases and J lost 5; bases outside the gene matches: 8. CDR1 is SGHRS, CDR2 YFSETQ, per germline. CDR3 length: 15 amino acids. CDR3: CASSVRGRAEDTQYF. The CDR3, as DNA: TGCGCCAGCAGCGTCCGCGGGAGGGCCGAAGATACGCAGTATTTT.